The table lists the clone carrying this T cell receptor beta chain with a few counts. The data originate from a study of Ad26.COV2.S vaccination and SARS-CoV-2 variants. Clones were sequenced by immunoSEQ multiplex PCR, and TCRdb holds only the in-frame ones, with some missing. The sample carries approximately 450,000 clones, over 75% recorded once. The CDR3 is made up of 14 amino acids. Germline V gene lookup returns CDR1 LNHDA and CDR2 SQIVND (reference sequence). J was trimmed by 7 bases and V by 5 bases; bases with no gene match: 8. Noted treatment: 15 to 20 received Ad26.COV2.S at low or high dose, single or two shots; 5 received placebo; per-sample allocation not given. Specimen acquisition occurred on day 63 following the initial vaccine or placebo injection. In Boston, the donor was an adult between 18-55 years of age. Vaccination used an Ad26 vector expressing Wuhan-strain SARS-CoV-2 spike.

This chain uses TRBV19 with TRBJ1-5; 7 bases agree with TRBD1. The specimen was peripheral blood, collected in a trial of Ad26.COV2.S vaccine versus placebo. The TCR comes from a person aged 18-60 years who received the Ad26.COV2.S COVID-19 vaccine or a placebo. DNA of the CDR3: TGTGCCAGTAGTGCGACAGGGTCGAGACAGCCCCAGCATTTT. As protein: CASSATGSRQPQHF.